Following are 10 T cell receptor beta chains from one sample sequenced in a study of blood T cells in healthy people across ages. Combining a sample-barcoded 5' primer with a J-beta primer mix, a second PCR ran for roughly 6 to 12 cycles. TCRdb re-analysed the 5' RACE reads in MiXCR, keeping a single row per CDR3 protein. Here the sample spans over 1,500,000 distinct CDR3 sequences, around 42% being singletons. The sample comprised blood. The source of these receptors is a human donor in good health.

Notes on this clonotype: At one of its ends the junction is not consistent with the germline gene, which may arise from a read error. The gene calls are TRBV5-1 and TRBJ2-5, with 7 bases matching TRBD2. CDR1 and CDR2 from the germline V gene are SGHRS and YFSETQ. CDR3 size: 14 residues. The CDR3 nucleotides read TGCGCCGGCAGCCCGACTAGCTTCCAGGAGACCCAGTACTTC. This encodes CAGSPTSFQETQYF.

V usage is TRBV5-6 and J usage is TRBJ2-7; D call uncertain. Trimming shortened V by 0 bases and J by 4 bases, and 17 bases separated the two germline ends. The CDR3 is made up of 16 amino acids. Germline V CDR1 and CDR2: SGHDT, YYEEEE. The CDR3 DNA reads TGTGCCAGCAGCTTGGTATTGGGCCAGACGCGTTACGAGCAGTACTTC. Translated: CASSLVLGQTRYEQYF.

The gene calls are TRBV5-5 and TRBJ1-2; TRBD1 is a possible D gene (5 bases). The V end was cut by 1 base, the J end by 6 bases, with 16 bases between. CDR1 and CDR2 (germline): SGHKS, YYEKEE (reference sequence). This CDR3 comprises 15 residues. The CDR3, as DNA: TGTGCCAGCAGCTTGCCCGAATGGGGGTTCAATGGCTACACCTTC. Its protein is CASSLPEWGFNGYTF. The variable domain in full, completed from reference TRBV5-5 and TRBJ1-2, reads DAGVTQSPTHLIKTRGQQVTLRCSPISGHKSVSWYQQVLGQGPQFIFQYYEKEERGRGNFPDRFSARQFPNYSSELNVNALLLGDSALYLCASSLPEWGFNGYTFGSGTRLTVV.

V and J are TRBV4-1 and TRBJ2-3; no firm D call. Per germline, CDR1 MGHRA and CDR2 YSYEKL. V was pared by 1 base and J by 0 bases, with 11 bases between. This CDR3 region has 16 residues. The CDR3 coding sequence is TGCGCCAGCAGCCAAGGTCTAGTACAGAGCACAGATACGCAGTATTTT. Amino acid sequence: CASSQGLVQSTDTQYF.

This clonotype was seen ten or more times. The J gene is TRBJ2-7, the V gene TRBV3-1; D might be TRBD1 (6 bases). Germline V gene data show CDR1 as LGHDT and CDR2 as YNNKEL (reference sequence). The V and J ends lost 3 bases and 10 bases respectively, with 10 bases between them. This CDR3 has 11 residues. The CDR3 sequence: CASSHRGHQYF. CDR3 in DNA: TGTGCCAGCAGCCATAGGGGACACCAGTACTTC.

V and J are TRBV15 and TRBJ2-5; 7 bases are a match to TRBD1. The germline V gene has CDR1 LNHNV and CDR2 YYDKDF (reference sequence). V lost 1 base to trimming and J lost 1 base; unmatched junction nucleotides: 3. The CDR3 contains 15 residues. The CDR3 DNA is TGTGCCACCAGCAGAGCGTCAGGGGGCCAAGAGACCCAGTACTTC. Residues: CATSRASGGQETQYF.

This CDR3 reads CSVGGAGTGELFF. The CDR3 coding sequence is TGCAGCGTTGGGGGCGCGGGAACCGGGGAGCTGTTTTTT. The V gene is TRBV29-1, the J gene TRBJ2-2; D might be TRBD2 (6 bases). This CDR3 spans 13 amino acids. V was clipped by 4 bases and J by 5 bases, with 11 bases between them. Per the germline V gene, CDR1 is SQVTM and CDR2 is ANQGSEA.

This sequence joins TRBV7-9 and TRBJ1-5; D call uncertain. The CDR3 is 17 residues long. Trimming cost V 6 bases and J 4 bases, with 22 bases left between them. Germline CDR1 and CDR2: SEHNR and FQNEAQ (reference sequence). CDR3 sequence: CASRRLLLQALNQPQHF. The CDR3 bases are TGTGCCAGCAGAAGGTTGTTACTTCAGGCGTTAAATCAGCCCCAGCATTTT.

This chain uses TRBV7-9 with TRBJ2-7; weak D call: TRBD2 (5 bases). Trimming took 1 base from V and 0 from J, leaving 10 bases between them. Looked up from germline, CDR1 is SEHNR and CDR2 is FQNEAQ (reference sequence). The CDR3 runs 15 residues. The CDR3: CASSLDPRDSYEQYF. The CDR3, as DNA: TGTGCCAGCAGCTTAGATCCCCGGGACTCCTACGAGCAGTACTTC. Looking up the rest from reference TRBV7-9 and TRBJ2-7 gives the full variable domain: DTGVSQNPRHKITKRGQNVTFRCDPISEHNRLYWYRQTLGQGPEFLTYFQNEAQLEKSRLLSDRFSAERPKGSFSTLEIQRTEQGDSAMYLCASSLDPRDSYEQYFGPGTRLTVT.

In this sample, this clonotype turned up many times. The chain links TRBV6-5 to TRBJ2-1; 7 bases fit TRBD1. Germline V gene sequence: CDR1 MNHEY, CDR2 SVGAGI. This CDR3 has 15 amino acids. V dropped 5 bases and J dropped 4; count of bases not matched to a gene: 8. The CDR3 protein is CASSNTGVTYNEQFF. In DNA form, the CDR3 reads TGTGCCAGCAGTAACACAGGGGTTACTTACAATGAGCAGTTCTTC.